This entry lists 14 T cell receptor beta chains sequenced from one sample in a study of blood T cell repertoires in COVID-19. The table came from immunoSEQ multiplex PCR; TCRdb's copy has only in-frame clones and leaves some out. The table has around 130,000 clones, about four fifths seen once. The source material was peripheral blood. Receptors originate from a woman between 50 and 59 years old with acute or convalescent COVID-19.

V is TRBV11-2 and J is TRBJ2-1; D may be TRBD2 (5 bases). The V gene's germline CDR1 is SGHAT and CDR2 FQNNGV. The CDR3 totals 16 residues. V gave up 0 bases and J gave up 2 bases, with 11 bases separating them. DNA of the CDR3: TGTGCCAGCAGCTTAGAGCGGGCTCCTACCTACAATGAGCAGTTCTTC. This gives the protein CASSLERAPTYNEQFF.

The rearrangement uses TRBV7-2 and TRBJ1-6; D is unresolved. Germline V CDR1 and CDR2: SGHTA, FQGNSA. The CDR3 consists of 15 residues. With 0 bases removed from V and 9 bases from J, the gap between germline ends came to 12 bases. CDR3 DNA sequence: TGTGCCAGCAGCTTAGCAGGGAGGGTAGGTTCACCCCTCCACTTT. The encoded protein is CASSLAGRVGSPLHF.

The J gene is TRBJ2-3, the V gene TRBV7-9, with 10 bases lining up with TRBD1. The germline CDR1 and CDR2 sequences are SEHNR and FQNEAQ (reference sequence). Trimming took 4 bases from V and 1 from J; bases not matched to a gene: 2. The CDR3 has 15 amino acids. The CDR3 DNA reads TGTGCCAGCAGCTGGGACAGGGGAGGCACAGATACGCAGTATTTT. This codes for CASSWDRGGTDTQYF.

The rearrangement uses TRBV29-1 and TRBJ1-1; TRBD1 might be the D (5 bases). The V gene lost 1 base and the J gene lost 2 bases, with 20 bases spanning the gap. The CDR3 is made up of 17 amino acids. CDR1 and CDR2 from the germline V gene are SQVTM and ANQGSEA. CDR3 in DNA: TGCAGCGTTGAAGTTTTGGGGGGACCCCTACAAAACACTGAAGCTTTCTTT. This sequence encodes CSVEVLGGPLQNTEAFF.

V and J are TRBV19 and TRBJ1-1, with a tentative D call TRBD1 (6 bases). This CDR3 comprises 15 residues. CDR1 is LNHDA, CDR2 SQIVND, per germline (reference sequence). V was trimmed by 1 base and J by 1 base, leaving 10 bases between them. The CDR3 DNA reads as TGTGCCAGTAGTATAGTTTCGACAGGGAACACTGAAGCTTTCTTT. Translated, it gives CASSIVSTGNTEAFF.

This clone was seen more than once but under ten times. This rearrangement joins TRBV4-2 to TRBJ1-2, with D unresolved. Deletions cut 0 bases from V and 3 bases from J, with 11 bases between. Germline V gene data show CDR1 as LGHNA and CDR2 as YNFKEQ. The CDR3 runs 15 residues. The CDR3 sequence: CASSQDRSTDYGYTF. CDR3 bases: TGTGCCAGCAGCCAAGACAGGTCCACAGACTATGGCTACACCTTC.

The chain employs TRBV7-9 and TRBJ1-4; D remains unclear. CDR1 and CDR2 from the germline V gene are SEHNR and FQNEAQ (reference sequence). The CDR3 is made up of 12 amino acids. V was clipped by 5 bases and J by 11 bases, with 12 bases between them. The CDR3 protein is CASSLTSGKLFF. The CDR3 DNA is TGTGCCAGCAGCCTGACATCGGGGAAACTGTTTTTT. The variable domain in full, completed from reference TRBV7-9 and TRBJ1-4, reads DTGVSQNPRHKITKRGQNVTFRCDPISEHNRLYWYRQTLGQGPEFLTYFQNEAQLEKSRLLSDRFSAERPKGSFSTLEIQRTEQGDSAMYLCASSLTSGKLFFGSGTQLSVL.

CDR3 DNA: TGTGCCAGCAGTTCACAGGGGGAGGGCGAAAAACTGTTTTTT. Translated: CASSSQGEGEKLFF. The rearrangement joins TRBV27 to TRBJ1-4, with 8 positions matching TRBD1. V gave up 4 bases and J gave up 8 bases; unmatched junction bases: 6. The CDR3 totals 14 residues. CDR1 and CDR2 from the germline V gene are MNHEY and SMNVEV (reference sequence).

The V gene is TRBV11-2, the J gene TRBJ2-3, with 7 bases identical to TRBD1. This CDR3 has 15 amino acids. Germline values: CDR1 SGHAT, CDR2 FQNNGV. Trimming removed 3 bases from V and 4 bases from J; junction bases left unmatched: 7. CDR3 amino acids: CASSFLTGISDTQYF. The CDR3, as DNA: TGTGCCAGCAGCTTCCTGACAGGGATTTCAGATACGCAGTATTTT.

The CDR3: CASSVGTSGTDTQYF. As DNA, the CDR3 is TGTGCCAGCAGCGTAGGGACTAGCGGGACAGATACGCAGTATTTT. V gene TRBV9 combines with J gene TRBJ2-3; 11 nucleotides match TRBD2. The CDR3 is 15 amino acids. Germline V gene sequence: CDR1 SGDLS, CDR2 YYNGEE. Trimming removed 0 bases from V and 3 bases from J; junction bases left unmatched: 0.

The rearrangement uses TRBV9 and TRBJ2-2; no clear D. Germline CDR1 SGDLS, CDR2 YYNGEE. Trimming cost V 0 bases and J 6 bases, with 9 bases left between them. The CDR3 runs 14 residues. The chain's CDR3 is CASSVVELAGELFF. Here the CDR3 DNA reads TGTGCCAGCAGCGTAGTAGAGTTAGCCGGGGAGCTGTTTTTT.

CDR3 sequence: CASSTDRILYEQYF. In DNA form, the CDR3 reads TGTGCCAGCAGCACAGACAGGATCCTCTACGAGCAGTACTTC. The chain is built from TRBV6-5 and TRBJ2-7, with D possibly being TRBD1 (6 bases). This CDR3 has 14 residues. CDR1 is MNHEY, CDR2 SVGAGI, per germline. V lost 6 bases to trimming and J lost 3 bases, with 15 bases between them.

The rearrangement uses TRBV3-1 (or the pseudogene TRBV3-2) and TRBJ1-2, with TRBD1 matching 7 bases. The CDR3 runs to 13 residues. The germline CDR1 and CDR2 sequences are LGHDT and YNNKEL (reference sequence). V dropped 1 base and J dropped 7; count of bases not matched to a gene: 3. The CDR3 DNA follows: TGTGCCAGCAGCCAAGCCCGGGACAGTGGCTACACCTTC. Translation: CASSQARDSGYTF.

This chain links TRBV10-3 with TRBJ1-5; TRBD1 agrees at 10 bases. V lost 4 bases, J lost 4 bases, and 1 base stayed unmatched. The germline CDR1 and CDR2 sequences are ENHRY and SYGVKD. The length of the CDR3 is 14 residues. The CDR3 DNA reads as TGTGCCATCAGTGGGACAGGGGGAAATCAGCCCCAGCATTTT. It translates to CAISGTGGNQPQHF.